This entry lists 26 T cell receptor beta chains sequenced from one sample in a study of blood T cell repertoires in COVID-19. The data were produced by immunoSEQ multiplex PCR, yet TCRdb's version contains in-frame clones alone and is incomplete. The sample has 70,000 or so clones, roughly three quarters seen once. Sequences were obtained from peripheral blood. Receptors were obtained from a man aged 55 to 69 with acute or convalescent COVID-19.

The chain combines TRBV7-3 with TRBJ2-2; 7 bases line up with TRBD2. Germline CDR1 is SGHTA and CDR2 is FQGTGA. The trim removed 6 bases at V and 0 bases at J, leaving 7 bases unmatched. CDR3 length equals 16 residues. The CDR3 DNA reads as TGTGCCAGCAGTTCCGTCGGGACTACGAACACCGGGGAGCTGTTTTTT. It is translated as CASSSVGTTNTGELFF.

The CDR3 is CASSNRDSFGTEAFF. CDR3 coding DNA: TGTGCCAGCAGTAACCGGGACTCCTTTGGAACTGAAGCTTTCTTT. The chain combines TRBV6-5 with TRBJ1-1; perhaps TRBD1 as D (5 bases). Per germline, CDR1 MNHEY and CDR2 SVGAGI. V lost 5 bases and J 5 bases, leaving 18 bases between the germline ends. The CDR3 extends over 15 amino acids.

This chain links TRBV9 with TRBJ2-7, with 7 bases that match TRBD1. CDR1 and CDR2 (germline): SGDLS, YYNGEE. V lost 4 bases, J lost 2 bases, and 6 bases stayed unmatched. This CDR3 comprises 14 residues. The CDR3 bases are TGTGCCAGCAGCTCCCGGACAGGTACCTACGAGCAGTACTTC. Protein product: CASSSRTGTYEQYF.

The V call is TRBV11-2, the J call TRBJ2-7; 8 bases are a match to TRBD2. This CDR3 spans 14 amino acids. V lost 5 bases, J lost 3 bases, and 6 bases stayed unmatched. Germline-derived CDR1 and CDR2 are SGHAT and FQNNGV. The CDR3 DNA sequence: TGTGCCAGCAGCCCGGGGGGGGGCCGCTACGAGCAGTACTTC. Translated: CASSPGGGRYEQYF.

This clone came up once. The V and J genes are TRBV10-3 and TRBJ1-2; 8 nucleotides line up with TRBD1. This CDR3 comprises 17 residues. With V trimmed by 6 bases and J by 4 bases, 16 bases remained unmatched. In germline, CDR1 is ENHRY, CDR2 SYGVKD. CDR3 sequence: CAISLNPGQASFYGYTF. The DNA of the CDR3 is TGTGCCATCAGCCTCAACCCGGGACAGGCGAGTTTCTATGGCTACACCTTC.

This chain links TRBV7-2 with TRBJ2-1, with 12 positions matching TRBD2. Germline CDR1 and CDR2: SGHTA and FQGNSA. CDR3 length: 15 residues. V trimming: 1 base; J trimming: 5 bases; junction bases outside the gene matches: 0. In DNA form, the CDR3 reads TGTGCCAGCAGCTTAGGGACTAGCGGGGACAATGAGCAGTTCTTC. It encodes CASSLGTSGDNEQFF.

This chain uses TRBV9 with TRBJ2-5, with TRBD2 matching over 11 bases. The CDR3 loop spans 17 amino acids. The V segment lost 2 bases and the J segment 1 base; nucleotides outside the gene matches: 7. CDR1 and CDR2 (germline): SGDLS, YYNGEE. The CDR3, as DNA: TGTGCCAGCAGCGTGGGGACTAGCGGAAACGCCCAAGAGACCCAGTACTTC. It specifies CASSVGTSGNAQETQYF.

This clone has more than one count but fewer than ten. One end of the junction does not line up with germline, which may come from a read error. This chain links TRBV19 with TRBJ1-1; the match to TRBD1 covers 7 bases. The CDR3 loop spans 15 amino acids. The germline CDR1 and CDR2 sequences are LNHDA and SQIVND (reference sequence). The CDR3 spells CASSIRQGLKTEAFF. CDR3 nucleotides: TGTGCCAGTAGTATACGACAGGGCCTGAAGACTGAAGCTTTCTTT.

This clone was counted only a few times. The chain joins TRBV28 to TRBJ1-6; maybe TRBD1 (6 bases). The CDR3 has 15 residues. The ends were cut back, 8 bases at V and 8 bases at J, with 19 bases in the middle. CDR1 is MDHEN and CDR2 is SYDVKM in the germline V gene. This CDR3 reads CASGSRGALDSPLHF. As DNA, the CDR3 is TGTGCCAGCGGCAGCCGGGGGGCCCTGGATTCACCCCTCCACTTT. The full variable domain, its missing parts supplied by reference TRBV28 and TRBJ1-6, is DVKVTQSSRYLVKRTGEKVFLECVQDMDHENMFWYRQDPGLGLRLIYFSYDVKMKEKGDIPEGYSVSREKKERFSLILESASTNQTSMYLCASGSRGALDSPLHFGNGTRLTVT.

The chain is built from TRBV24-1 and TRBJ2-7; TRBD1 agrees at 10 bases. CDR3 length equals 16 residues. The junction had 6 bases not matched to a gene; V was cut back by 3 bases and J by 2 bases. CDR1 is KGHDR and CDR2 is SFDVKD in the germline V gene. The CDR3: CATSDAPGQGTYEQYF. CDR3 DNA sequence: TGTGCCACCAGTGATGCACCGGGACAGGGGACCTACGAGCAGTACTTC.

The rearrangement joins TRBV19 to TRBJ2-5; no clear D. This CDR3 has 17 residues. Germline loops: CDR1 LNHDA, CDR2 SQIVND (reference sequence). Trimming shortened V by 5 bases and J by 0 bases, and 19 bases separated the two germline ends. DNA for the CDR3: TGTGCCAGTAGTTCACTACGTGGCAGCGTCTACCAAGAGACCCAGTACTTC. It specifies CASSSLRGSVYQETQYF.

This clone has a single count. The V call is TRBV29-1, the J call TRBJ1-3; weak D call: TRBD1 (6 bases). The length of the CDR3 is 16 residues. Germline loops: CDR1 SQVTM, CDR2 ANQGSEA. Trimming cost V 0 bases and J 0 bases, with 12 bases left between them. In DNA, the CDR3 is TGCAGCGTTGAAGATGCGGGAGGGGGCTCTGGAAACACCATATATTTT. The encoded protein is CSVEDAGGGSGNTIYF.

The chain employs TRBV7-2 and TRBJ2-7; 7 bases line up with TRBD2. CDR1 is SGHTA, CDR2 FQGNSA, per germline. CDR3 size: 15 residues. V was pared by 5 bases and J by 5 bases, with 12 bases of the junction left unmatched. CDR3 sequence reads: CASSLGGTGPNEQYF. The CDR3 nucleotides are TGTGCCAGCAGCCTGGGGGGGACGGGTCCCAACGAGCAGTACTTC. Combining the CDR3 with reference TRBV7-2 and TRBJ2-7 gives the whole variable domain GAGVSQSPSNKVTEKGKDVELRCDPISGHTALYWYRQSLGQGLEFLIYFQGNSAPDKSGLPSDRFSAERTGGSVSTLTIQRTQQEDSAVYLCASSLGGTGPNEQYFGPGTRLTVT.

V and J are TRBV19 and TRBJ1-2, with D perhaps matching TRBD1 (5 bases). The germline gives CDR1 LNHDA, CDR2 SQIVND (reference sequence). The CDR3 consists of 13 residues. V lost 4 bases and J 2 bases, leaving 8 bases between the germline ends. CDR3 in DNA: TGTGCCAGTAGTAGTGGGGCGAACTATGGCTACACCTTC. The encoded protein is CASSSGANYGYTF.

The V gene is TRBV18, the J gene TRBJ1-1; 10 nucleotides agree with TRBD1. There are 16 residues in the CDR3. With V trimmed by 2 bases and J by 3 bases, 6 bases remained unmatched. Germline CDR1 is KGHSH and CDR2 is LQKENI. The CDR3 region has the DNA TGTGCCAGCTCACCAATTCTCGGGACAGGGGACACTGAAGCTTTCTTT. Its protein is CASSPILGTGDTEAFF.

The gene calls are TRBV18 and TRBJ1-1, with D perhaps TRBD1 (5 bases). The germline CDR1 and CDR2 sequences are KGHSH and LQKENI. V lost 7 bases to trimming and J lost 0 bases, with 9 bases between them. This CDR3 spans 13 amino acids. CDR3 nucleotide sequence: TGTGCCAGCTTAGGGGTCCTGAACACTGAAGCTTTCTTT. This codes for CASLGVLNTEAFF. The variable domain in full, completed from reference TRBV18 and TRBJ1-1, reads NAGVMQNPRHLVRRRGQEARLRCSPMKGHSHVYWYRQLPEEGLKFMVYLQKENIIDESGMPKERFSAEFPKEGPSILRIQQVVRGDSAAYFCASLGVLNTEAFFGQGTRLTVV.

The chain couples TRBV7-2 to TRBJ1-5, with D tentatively TRBD1 (6 bases). This CDR3 region has 15 residues. Germline assignment: CDR1 SGHTA and CDR2 FQGNSA. V was shortened by 6 bases and J by 3 bases, with 15 bases between the two germline ends. This CDR3 is CASRPDSLLNQPQHF. The CDR3 nucleotides are TGTGCCAGCAGGCCGGACAGTCTCCTCAATCAGCCCCAGCATTTT.

The chain joins TRBV7-9 to TRBJ2-7; D perhaps matches TRBD1 (5 bases). V dropped 5 bases and J dropped 4 bases, with 6 bases sitting between them. The CDR3 sequence is 11 residues long. Germline V gives CDR1 SEHNR, CDR2 FQNEAQ (reference sequence). The CDR3 reads CASSRQYEQYF. The CDR3 region has the DNA TGTGCCAGCAGCAGACAGTACGAGCAGTACTTC.

The V gene is TRBV27, the J gene TRBJ2-1; 8 bases agree with TRBD2. The V gene's germline CDR1 is MNHEY and CDR2 SMNVEV (reference sequence). The CDR3 is 15 amino acids. V lost 6 bases, J lost 8 bases, and 12 bases stayed unmatched. CDR3 loop: CASSQFGLASHEQFF. DNA of the CDR3: TGTGCCAGCAGCCAGTTCGGACTAGCCAGCCATGAGCAGTTCTTC.

The chain is built from TRBV14 and TRBJ1-4; D is undetermined. The CDR3 extends over 13 amino acids. Per the germline V gene, CDR1 is SGHDN and CDR2 is FVKESK. V shed 4 bases and J shed 2 bases, with 5 bases lying between them. The CDR3 DNA is TGTGCCAGCAGCCGGAGTACTAATGAAAAACTGTTTTTT. It specifies CASSRSTNEKLFF.

The chain is built from TRBV5-8 and TRBJ2-5; TRBD2 matches at 15 bases. Germline V gene lookup returns CDR1 SGHTS and CDR2 YDEGEE. Unmatched junction bases numbered 1, after V lost 2 bases and J lost 5 bases. The CDR3 spans 15 residues. CDR3 bases: TGTGCCAGCAGCTTTGGACTAGCGGGGGGGGAGACCCAGTACTTC. Encoded protein: CASSFGLAGGETQYF.

The chain is built from TRBV11-3 and TRBJ1-6; D call uncertain. Germline lookup yields CDR1 SGHNT and CDR2 YENEEA. The CDR3 contains 14 residues. Between the trimmed V and J ends, which lost 1 base and 10 bases, there was a span of 11 bases. The CDR3 sequence is CASSLASTGSPLHF. The DNA of the CDR3 is TGTGCCAGCAGCTTAGCATCCACCGGGTCACCCCTCCACTTT. Full variable domain (outside the CDR3, taken from reference TRBV11-3 and TRBJ1-6): EAGVVQSPRYKIIEKKQPVAFWCNPISGHNTLYWYLQNLGQGPELLIRYENEEAVDDSQLPKDRFSAERLKGVDSTLKIQPAELGDSAVYLCASSLASTGSPLHFGNGTRLTVT.

The chain links TRBV5-1 to TRBJ1-1; a weak D match, TRBD1 (5 bases). Germline lookup yields CDR1 SGHRS and CDR2 YFSETQ. Trimming left V 5 bases short and J 1 base short, with 18 bases between. The CDR3 contains 16 residues. The CDR3: CASRPRGGGTNTEAFF. The CDR3 coding sequence is TGCGCCAGCAGACCTAGGGGTGGGGGGACGAACACTGAAGCTTTCTTT. The whole variable domain, remainder taken from reference TRBV5-1 and TRBJ1-1, is KAGVTQTPRYLIKTRGQQVTLSCSPISGHRSVSWYQQTPGQGLQFLFEYFSETQRNKGNFPGRFSGRQFSNSRSEMNVSTLELGDSALYLCASRPRGGGTNTEAFFGQGTRLTVV.

The chain employs TRBV14 and TRBJ2-2; TRBD1 agrees at 7 bases. The CDR3 spans 14 residues. Germline CDR1 is SGHDN and CDR2 is FVKESK. The trim removed 5 bases at V and 4 bases at J, leaving 4 bases unmatched. The DNA of the CDR3 is TGTGCCAGCAGCGACTGGACAGGCACCGGGGAGCTGTTTTTT. It codes for CASSDWTGTGELFF.

J is TRBJ2-7 and V is TRBV6-2 or TRBV6-3, with 7 bases aligning to TRBD1. In germline, CDR1 is MNHEY, CDR2 SVGEGT. The CDR3 sequence is 15 residues long. The V gene end was trimmed by 6 bases and the J gene end by 0 bases; junction bases not matched to a gene: 8. Here the CDR3 DNA reads TGTGCCAGCAGCCACCCGGGGACAGTCTCCTACGAGCAGTACTTC. Translation gives CASSHPGTVSYEQYF.

The chain recombines TRBV14 with TRBJ1-5, with a possible D match to TRBD1 (5 bases). V was shortened by 1 base and J by 6 bases, with 10 bases between the two germline ends. CDR1 is SGHDN and CDR2 is FVKESK in the germline V gene. This CDR3 has 14 amino acids. DNA for the CDR3: TGTGCCAGCAGCCAAGCAGGGTGGTCTCAGCCCCAGCATTTT. Its protein is CASSQAGWSQPQHF.